A selection of T cell receptor beta chains follows, all from one sample in a study of cytotoxic CD8 clonotypes in ibrutinib-treated CLL. Sequencing used immunoSEQ multiplex PCR; TCRdb keeps in-frame clones, though not all of them. This sample has 200,000 or so clones, with 79% found just once. The material was PBMCs, obtained after 12 months of ibrutinib treatment. The receptors originated from a human donor with chronic lymphocytic leukemia. CDR3s include the opening cysteine and the closing phenylalanine or tryptophan. D genes are given only for firm matches. Not every row has a clone size; where given, it reads once, few, many or a size class.

CDR3 protein,CDR3 DNA,V gene,J gene,clone size,D gene
CAWSVKRGSPLHF,TGTGCCTGGAGTGTAAAAAGGGGATCACCCCTCCACTTT,TRBV30,TRBJ1-6,.,.
CASRTERTGELFF,TGTGCCAGCAGGACAGAGCGCACCGGGGAGCTGTTTTTT,TRBV4-2,TRBJ2-2,.,.
CASSEGTGLDQPQHF,TGTGCCAGCAGTGAGGGGACAGGTTTAGATCAGCCCCAGCATTTT,TRBV2,TRBJ1-5,few,TRBD1
CASRQGYQPNSPLHF,TGCGCCAGCAGACAGGGGTATCAACCAAATTCACCCCTCCACTTT,TRBV5-1,TRBJ1-6,.,TRBD1
CASSEGDRGSEQFF,TGTGCCAGCAGTGAAGGGGACAGGGGATCTGAGCAGTTCTTC,TRBV6-1,TRBJ2-1,.,TRBD1
CASSTGQEGEAFF,TGTGCCAGTAGTACCGGACAAGAAGGAGAAGCTTTCTTT,TRBV19,TRBJ1-1,once,.
CASTPPGTLVYEQYF,TGTGCCAGCACCCCCCCGGGGACGTTGGTCTACGAGCAGTACTTC,TRBV7-9,TRBJ2-7,few,.
CASSLGQEQPQHF,TGTGCCAGCAGCTTGGGACAGGAACAGCCCCAGCATTTT,TRBV7-2,TRBJ1-5,once,TRBD1
CASQRGVGNTEAFF,TGTGCCTCCCAGAGGGGGGTTGGGAACACTGAAGCTTTCTTT,TRBV6-1,TRBJ1-1,.,.
CAGQEAGGNTGELFF,TGTGCCGGCCAGGAGGCAGGGGGGAACACCGGGGAGCTGTTTTTT,TRBV7-9,TRBJ2-2,medium-sized,TRBD1
CASSSGQGLATQYF,TGTGCCAGCAGTTCGGGACAGGGTTTGGCGACCCAGTACTTC,TRBV6-5,TRBJ2-5,.,TRBD1
CATSLLAGGPSTYEQYF,TGTGCCACCTCCCTGCTAGCGGGAGGGCCCTCGACCTACGAGCAGTACTTC,TRBV11-2,TRBJ2-7,.,TRBD2
CASKVGGTEAFF,TGTGCCAGTAAAGTGGGGGGGACTGAAGCTTTCTTT,TRBV19,TRBJ1-1,few,.
CASSLLGGQGPNTEAFF,TGTGCCAGCAGTTTATTAGGGGGGCAGGGGCCGAACACTGAAGCTTTCTTT,TRBV27,TRBJ1-1,.,.
CASRVRGAGANVLTF,TGTGCCAGCAGAGTGAGGGGGGCTGGGGCCAACGTCCTGACTTTC,TRBV5-6,TRBJ2-6,.,.
CASSRVSSYNEQFF,TGTGCCAGCAGCAGGGTGAGTTCCTACAATGAGCAGTTCTTC,TRBV2,TRBJ2-1,.,.
CASSEGSSYEQYF,TGTGCCAGCAGTGAAGGCAGCTCCTACGAGCAGTACTTC,TRBV2,TRBJ2-7,.,.
CASSATGQVFQETQYF,TGCGCCAGCAGCGCGACGGGACAGGTCTTTCAAGAGACCCAGTACTTC,TRBV5-1,TRBJ2-5,.,TRBD1
CASSHTGNPSYEQYF,TGTGCCAGCAGCCACACGGGGAACCCCTCCTACGAGCAGTACTTC,TRBV14,TRBJ2-7,few,.
CASNYQETQYF,TGTGCCAGCAATTACCAAGAGACCCAGTACTTC,TRBV2,TRBJ2-5,.,.
CASSWGRGRNINSGANVLTF,TGCGCCAGCAGCTGGGGGCGGGGACGTAACATCAACTCTGGGGCCAACGTCCTGACTTTC,TRBV5-1,TRBJ2-6,once,.
CASSPPSRAGTGFF,TGTGCCAGCAGCCCCCCGAGCCGGGCCGGGACAGGGTTCTTC,TRBV5-8,TRBJ2-1,.,TRBD1
CASSPGKREGNEQFF,TGTGCCAGCTCACCCGGGAAGCGGGAAGGCAATGAGCAGTTCTTC,TRBV18,TRBJ2-1,.,TRBD2
CASSLVLMGQLTYEQYF,TGTGCCAGCAGCTTAGTTTTAATGGGACAGTTAACCTACGAGCAGTACTTC,TRBV7-8,TRBJ2-7,once,TRBD1
CASSQAKGTSSYEQYF,TGTGCCAGCAGCCAAGCCAAGGGAACTAGCTCCTACGAGCAGTACTTC,TRBV4-2,TRBJ2-7,once,.
CASVPGGSGNTIYF,TGCGCCAGCGTTCCGGGAGGGTCTGGAAACACCATATATTTT,TRBV10-2,TRBJ1-3,.,.
CASSANRDFSYEQYF,TGTGCCAGCAGCGCCAACCGGGACTTCTCCTACGAGCAGTACTTC,TRBV9,TRBJ2-7,.,.
CASLDRPTSGANVLTF,TGTGCCAGTCTAGACAGGCCAACCTCTGGGGCCAACGTCCTGACTTTC,TRBV2,TRBJ2-6,.,.
CASSLGTSDYGYTF,TGTGCCAGCAGCCTAGGGACATCGGACTATGGCTACACCTTC,TRBV14,TRBJ1-2,.,.
CASVAGWGETQYF,TGTGCTAGTGTCGCAGGGTGGGGAGAGACCCAGTACTTC,TRBV12-5,TRBJ2-5,.,.
CASSLVFGREETQYF,TGCGCCAGCAGCTTGGTATTCGGCAGAGAAGAGACCCAGTACTTC,TRBV5-1,TRBJ2-5,.,.
CASSPGPNYEQYF,TGCGCCAGCAGTCCAGGGCCGAACTACGAGCAGTACTTC,TRBV10-2,TRBJ2-7,.,.
CSGRAGYEQYF,TGCAGTGGGAGAGCGGGATACGAGCAGTACTTC,TRBV20-1,TRBJ2-7,.,TRBD2
CASSVTFTDTQYF,TGTGCCAGCAGTGTGACTTTCACAGATACGCAGTATTTT,TRBV28,TRBJ2-3,.,.
CSVTGAAYNEQFF,TGCAGCGTGACAGGGGCGGCCTACAATGAGCAGTTCTTC,TRBV29-1,TRBJ2-1,.,TRBD1
CSVEDVVGSPLHF,TGCAGCGTTGAAGATGTAGTTGGTTCACCCCTCCACTTT,TRBV29-1,TRBJ1-6,.,.
CASSGRASETQYF,TGTGCCAGCAGTGGGAGGGCCTCGGAGACCCAGTACTTC,TRBV28,TRBJ2-5,.,TRBD2
CASSPEGGGTDTQYF,TGTGCCAGCAGCCCGGAGGGTGGGGGCACAGATACGCAGTATTTT,TRBV2,TRBJ2-3,.,.
CASSSWGFYEQYF,TGTGCCAGCAGTTCCTGGGGCTTTTACGAGCAGTACTTC,TRBV28,TRBJ2-7,few,.
CASSDQGGYSNQPQHF,TGTGCCAGCAGTGACCAAGGGGGATATAGCAATCAGCCCCAGCATTTT,TRBV6-1,TRBJ1-5,.,.